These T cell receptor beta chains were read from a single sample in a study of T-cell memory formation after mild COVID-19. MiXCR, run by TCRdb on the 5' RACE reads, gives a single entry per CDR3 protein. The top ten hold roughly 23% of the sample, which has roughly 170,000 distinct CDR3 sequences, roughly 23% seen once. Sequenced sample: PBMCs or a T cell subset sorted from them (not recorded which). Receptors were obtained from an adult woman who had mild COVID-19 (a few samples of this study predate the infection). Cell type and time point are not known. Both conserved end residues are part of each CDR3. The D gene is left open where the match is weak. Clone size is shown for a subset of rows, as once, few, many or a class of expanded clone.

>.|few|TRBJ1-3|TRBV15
TGTGCCACCAGCGTAAACAGGGCTGGAAACACCATATATTTT
CATSVNRAGNTIYF
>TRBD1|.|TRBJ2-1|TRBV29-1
TGCAGCGTCCAAGACCTTCCGGGACAGGGGGCGCATTCCCTTAACAATGAGCAGTTCTTC
CSVQDLPGQGAHSLNNEQFF
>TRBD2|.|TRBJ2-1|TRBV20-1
TGCAGTGCCCTTGTCGGGAATCGGGAGGCAGGAGAGCAGTTCTTC
CSALVGNREAGEQFF
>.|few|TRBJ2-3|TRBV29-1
TGCAGCGGTATCAGGGGGGCAGATACGCAGTATTTT
CSGIRGADTQYF
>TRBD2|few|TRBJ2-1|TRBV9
TGTGCCAGCAGCGTAGTTAGACTAGCGGGAGTTAATGAGCAGTTCTTC
CASSVVRLAGVNEQFF
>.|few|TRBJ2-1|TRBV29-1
TGCAGCGTTGAAAGGGGGGGTGAGCAGTTCTTC
CSVERGGEQFF
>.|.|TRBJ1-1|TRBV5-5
TGTGCCAGCAGCACCCTGACGGTGAACACTGAAGCTTTCTTT
CASSTLTVNTEAFF
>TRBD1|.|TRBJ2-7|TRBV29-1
TGCAGCGTTGGCGGGACAGGGGCCACCTACGAGCAGTACTTC
CSVGGTGATYEQYF
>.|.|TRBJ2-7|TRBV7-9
TGTGCCAGCAGCCGGGACGATGCCTACGAGCAGTACTTC
CASSRDDAYEQYF
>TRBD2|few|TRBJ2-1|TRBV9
TGTGCCAGCAGCGTAGGTCTAGCGGAGTTCTACAATGAGCAGTTCTTC
CASSVGLAEFYNEQFF
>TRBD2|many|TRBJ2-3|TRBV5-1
TGCGCCAGCAGCTTGGTGGTAGCGGGAAGCACAGATACGCAGTATTTT
CASSLVVAGSTDTQYF
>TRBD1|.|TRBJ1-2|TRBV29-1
TGCAGCGCTGGGACAGGGGACTATGGCTACACCTTC
CSAGTGDYGYTF
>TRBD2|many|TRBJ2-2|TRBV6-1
TGTGCCAGCAGTGAACTAGCGGGGGGCACCGGGGAGCTGTTTTTT
CASSELAGGTGELFF
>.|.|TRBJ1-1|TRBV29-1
TGCAGCGCCCTCACAGGGCAGAACACTGAAGCTTTCTTT
CSALTGQNTEAFF
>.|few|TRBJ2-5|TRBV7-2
TGTGCCAGCAGCCTCCTGAGGGTGGCGAACCAAGAGACCCAGTACTTC
CASSLLRVANQETQYF
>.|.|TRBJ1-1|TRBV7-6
TGTGCCACCGCCGAGTGGGCGAACACTGAAGCTTTCTTT
CATAEWANTEAFF
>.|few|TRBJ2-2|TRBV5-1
TGCGCCAGCAGGAAACAGGAGAACACCGGGGAGCTGTTTTTT
CASRKQENTGELFF
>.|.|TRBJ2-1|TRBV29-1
TGCAGCGCCGCAGGCAATGAGCAGTTCTTC
CSAAGNEQFF
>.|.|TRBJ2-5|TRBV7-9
TGTGCCAGCAGCCCCTCCGAGGGGGGCCCGGAGACCCAGTACTTC
CASSPSEGGPETQYF
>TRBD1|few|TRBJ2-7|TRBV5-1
TGCGCCAGCAGCCCGGAGGACAGGGCCGACTACGAGCAGTACTTC
CASSPEDRADYEQYF
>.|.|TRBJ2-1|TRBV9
TGTGCCAGCAGCGGGAAACCGGGACGGAACTACAATGAGCAGTTCTTC
CASSGKPGRNYNEQFF
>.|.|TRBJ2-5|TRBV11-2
TGTGCCAGCAGCTTAGATACCGGGGAAGAGACCCAGTACTTC
CASSLDTGEETQYF
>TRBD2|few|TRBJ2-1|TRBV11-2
TGTGCCAGCAGCTTAAGGGCTGGGGGGGATGAGCAGTTCTTC
CASSLRAGGDEQFF
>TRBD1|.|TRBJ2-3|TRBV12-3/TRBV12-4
TGTGCCAGCAGTTTAGCGCAACGAGACAGGGGGCGCACAGATACGCAGTATTTT
CASSLAQRDRGRTDTQYF
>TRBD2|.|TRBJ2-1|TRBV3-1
TGTGCCAGCAGCCAAGTGAGCGGGGTCTGGGGTAATGAGCAGTTCTTC
CASSQVSGVWGNEQFF
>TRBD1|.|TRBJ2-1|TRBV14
TGTGCCAGCAGCCAAGAGGCCTGGGCTGGGACAGGGAGCAGGAATGAGCAGTTCTTC
CASSQEAWAGTGSRNEQFF
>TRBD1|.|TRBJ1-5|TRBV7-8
TGTGCCAGCAGCTCCTTGACAGGGGGCAAAACGGGCAATCAGCCCCAGCATTTT
CASSSLTGGKTGNQPQHF
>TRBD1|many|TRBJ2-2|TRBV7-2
TGTGCCAGCAGCTTAAGACAGGGCACCGGGGAGCTGTTTTTT
CASSLRQGTGELFF
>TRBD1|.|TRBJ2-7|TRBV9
TGTGCCAGCAGCCTCCGGGACAGCTACGAGCAGTACTTC
CASSLRDSYEQYF
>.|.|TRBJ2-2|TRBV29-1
TGCAGCGTCCTCAAGGACACCGGGGAGCTGTTTTTT
CSVLKDTGELFF
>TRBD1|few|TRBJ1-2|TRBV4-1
TGCGCCAGCAGCCAGACAGGGGGGGATAACTATGGCTACACCTTC
CASSQTGGDNYGYTF
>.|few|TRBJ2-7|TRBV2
TGTGCCAGCATGAGGAGTCAGGGCTCTAACGAGCAGTACTTC
CASMRSQGSNEQYF
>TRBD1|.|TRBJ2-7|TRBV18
TGTGCCAGCTCACCGGACAGGGGGGGGGAGCAGTACTTC
CASSPDRGGEQYF
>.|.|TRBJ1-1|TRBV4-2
TGTGCCAGCAGCCAAGAGAGGACGGTTAACACTGAAGCTTTCTTT
CASSQERTVNTEAFF
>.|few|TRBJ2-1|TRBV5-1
TGCGCCAGCAGCTTGGGGCGCGCTTTGGGGGAGAAGGACAATGAGCAGTTCTTC
CASSLGRALGEKDNEQFF
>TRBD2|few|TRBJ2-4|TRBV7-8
TGTGCCAGCAGCCCTCGAGTAGCGGGAGCCCTAAACATTCAGTACTTC
CASSPRVAGALNIQYF
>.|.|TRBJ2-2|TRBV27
TGTGCCAGCAGTTTAAACGGGCCCGGGAGCGCCGGGGAGCTGTTTTTT
CASSLNGPGSAGELFF
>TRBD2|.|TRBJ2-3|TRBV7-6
TGTGCCAGCAGCGCCGGACTAGCGGGGGGGCTCACAGATACGCAGTATTTT
CASSAGLAGGLTDTQYF
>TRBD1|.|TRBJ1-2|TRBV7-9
TGTGCCAGCAGTGCAGGGACAGGGGGAGTGTATGGCTACACCTTC
CASSAGTGGVYGYTF
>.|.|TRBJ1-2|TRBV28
TGTGCCAGCAGTTTAGGGGGGGCGCAGGGCTATGGCTACACCTTC
CASSLGGAQGYGYTF
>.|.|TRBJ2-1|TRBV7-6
TGTGCCAGCAGCTCGCCAGATGAGCAGTTCTTC
CASSSPDEQFF
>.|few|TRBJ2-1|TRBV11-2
TGTGCCAGCAGCGGGGCGGGCTACGATGAGCAGTTCTTC
CASSGAGYDEQFF
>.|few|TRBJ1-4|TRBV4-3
TGCGCCAGCAGCCGGTGGGGCGGTGGTGAAAAACTGTTTTTT
CASSRWGGGEKLFF
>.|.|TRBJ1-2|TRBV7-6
TGTGCCAGCAGCTTACAGGAGTACTATGGCTACACCTTC
CASSLQEYYGYTF
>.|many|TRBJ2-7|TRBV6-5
TGTGCCAGCAGAACCCCCCCCTCCGAGCAGTACTTC
CASRTPPSEQYF
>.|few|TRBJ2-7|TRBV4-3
TGCGCCAGCAGCCAAGATAGAGGAAGCTTCTACGAGCAGTACTTC
CASSQDRGSFYEQYF